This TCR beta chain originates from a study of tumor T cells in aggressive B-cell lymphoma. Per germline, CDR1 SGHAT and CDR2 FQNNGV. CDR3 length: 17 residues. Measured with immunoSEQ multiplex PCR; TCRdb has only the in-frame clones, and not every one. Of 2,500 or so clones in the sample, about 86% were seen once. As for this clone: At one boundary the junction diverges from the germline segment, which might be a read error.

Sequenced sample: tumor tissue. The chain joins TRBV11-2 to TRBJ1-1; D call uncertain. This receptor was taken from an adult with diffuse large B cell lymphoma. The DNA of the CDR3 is TGTGCCAGCAGCTTGTACCGGGGAGACTCTATGAACACTGAAACTTTCTTT. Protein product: CASSLYRGDSMNTETFF.